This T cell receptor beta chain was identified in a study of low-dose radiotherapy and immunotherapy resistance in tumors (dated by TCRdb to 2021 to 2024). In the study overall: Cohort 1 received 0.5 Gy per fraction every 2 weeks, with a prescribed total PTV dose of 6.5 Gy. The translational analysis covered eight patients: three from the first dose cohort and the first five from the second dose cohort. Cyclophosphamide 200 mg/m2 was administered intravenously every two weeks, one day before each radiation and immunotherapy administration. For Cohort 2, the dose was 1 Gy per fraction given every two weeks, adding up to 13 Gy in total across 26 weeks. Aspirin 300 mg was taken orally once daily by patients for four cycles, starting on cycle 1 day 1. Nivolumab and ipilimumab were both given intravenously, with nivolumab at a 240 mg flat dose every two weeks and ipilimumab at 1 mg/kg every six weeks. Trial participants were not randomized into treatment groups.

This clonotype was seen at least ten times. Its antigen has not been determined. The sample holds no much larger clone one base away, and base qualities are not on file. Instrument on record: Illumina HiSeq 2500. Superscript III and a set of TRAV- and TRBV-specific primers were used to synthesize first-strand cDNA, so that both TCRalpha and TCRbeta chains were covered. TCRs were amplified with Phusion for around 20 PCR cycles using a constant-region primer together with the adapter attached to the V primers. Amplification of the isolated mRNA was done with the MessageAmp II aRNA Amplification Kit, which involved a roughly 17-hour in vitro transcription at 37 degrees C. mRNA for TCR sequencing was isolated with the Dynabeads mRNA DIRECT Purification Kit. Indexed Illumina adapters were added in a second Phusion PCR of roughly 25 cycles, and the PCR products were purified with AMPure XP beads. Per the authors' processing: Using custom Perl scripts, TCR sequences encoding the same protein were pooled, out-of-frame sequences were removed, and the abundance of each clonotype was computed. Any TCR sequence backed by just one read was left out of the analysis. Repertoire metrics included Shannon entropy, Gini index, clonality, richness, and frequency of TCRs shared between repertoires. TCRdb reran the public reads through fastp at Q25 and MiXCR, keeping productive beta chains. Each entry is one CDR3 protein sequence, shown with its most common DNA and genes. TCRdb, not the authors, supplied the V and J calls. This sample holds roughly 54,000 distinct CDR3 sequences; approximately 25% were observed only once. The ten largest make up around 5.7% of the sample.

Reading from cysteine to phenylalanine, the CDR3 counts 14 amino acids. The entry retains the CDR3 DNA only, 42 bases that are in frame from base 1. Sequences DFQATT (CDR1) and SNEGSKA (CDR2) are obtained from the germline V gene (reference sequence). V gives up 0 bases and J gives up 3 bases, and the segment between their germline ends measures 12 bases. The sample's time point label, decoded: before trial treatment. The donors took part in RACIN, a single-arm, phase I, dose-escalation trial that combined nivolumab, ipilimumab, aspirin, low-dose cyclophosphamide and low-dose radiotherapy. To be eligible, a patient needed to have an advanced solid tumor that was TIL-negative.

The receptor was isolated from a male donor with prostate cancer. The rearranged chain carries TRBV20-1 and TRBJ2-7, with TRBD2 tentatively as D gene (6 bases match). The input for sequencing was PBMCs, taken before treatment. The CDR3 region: CSARETRVDYEQYF. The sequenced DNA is TGCAGTGCTAGAGAGACTAGGGTCGACTACGAGCAGTACTTC.